The 6 T cell receptor beta chains below all came from one sample that was sequenced in a study of pediatric ulcerative colitis. Profiled with immunoSEQ multiplex PCR; TCRdb holds only in-frame clones, not every one. The profile covers more than 45,000 clones, with approximately 87% appearing a single time and approximately 1.5% taken by the ten largest. The sequenced material came from blood. These receptors all stem from a boy between 10 and 17 years old who was a control in a study of pediatric ulcerative colitis.

The chain couples TRBV27 to TRBJ2-7; 7 nucleotides align to TRBD2. The ends lost 5 bases at V and 1 base at J; junction bases unmatched: 8. Per the germline V gene, CDR1 is MNHEY and CDR2 is SMNVEV (reference sequence). This CDR3 spans 15 amino acids. Here the CDR3 DNA reads TGTGCCAGCAGTACCACGGCGGGAGAGTCCTACGAGCAGTACTTC. It yields the protein CASSTTAGESYEQYF.

The chain employs TRBV2 and TRBJ1-1; weak D call: TRBD1 (5 bases). The CDR3 extends over 14 amino acids. Germline V CDR1 and CDR2: SNHLY, FYNNEI. V lost 6 bases to trimming and J lost 5 bases, with 16 bases between them. This CDR3 reads CASSAVADSTEAFF. In nucleotides, the CDR3 is TGTGCCAGCAGCGCCGTAGCCGACAGTACTGAAGCTTTCTTT.

This chain joins TRBV25-1 and TRBJ2-7; the D gene is possibly TRBD1 (5 bases). This CDR3 is built from 13 residues. Germline values: CDR1 MGHDK, CDR2 SYGVNS. V was trimmed by 2 bases and J by 3 bases, leaving 8 bases between them. CDR3 coding DNA: TGTGCCAGCAGTGAACCAGGGCGCTACGAGCAGTACTTC. Its protein is CASSEPGRYEQYF.

This chain links TRBV5-4 with TRBJ2-5; a possible D gene is TRBD2 (6 bases). The CDR3 has 13 amino acids. Germline V gene sequence: CDR1 SGHNT, CDR2 YYREEE (reference sequence). Trimming shortened V by 2 bases and J by 4 bases, and 9 bases separated the two germline ends. The CDR3 region is CASSLLAGETQYF. The CDR3 DNA is TGTGCCAGCAGCTTACTAGCTGGAGAGACCCAGTACTTC.

The genes are TRBV7-3 and TRBJ1-1, with D unclear. Between the trimmed V and J ends, which lost 5 bases and 1 base, there was a span of 17 bases. CDR1 and CDR2 (germline): SGHTA, FQGTGA. This CDR3 has 16 residues. CDR3 DNA: TGTGCCAGCAGCCCCCCAGGTTTTGGAGGGAACACTGAAGCTTTCTTT. Encoded protein: CASSPPGFGGNTEAFF.

The CDR3 sequence: CASSPYGPVWRYEQYF. The CDR3 nucleotides are TGTGCCAGCAGCCCTTATGGGCCCGTGTGGCGCTACGAGCAGTACTTC. V usage is TRBV14 and J usage is TRBJ2-7; D remains unclear. Germline-derived CDR1 and CDR2 are SGHDN and FVKESK. The CDR3 contains 16 residues. Trimming shortened V by 4 bases and J by 3 bases, and 19 bases separated the two germline ends.